The sequence of this T cell receptor beta chain was determined in a study of T cell responses to AZD1222 COVID-19 vaccine. Points from the study as a whole: Mostly white British, mostly female donors; authors suggested clonal diversity may be underestimated. Only five to seven individuals given AZD1222 were seropositive at baseline. When two AZD1222 doses had been given, Spike-specific TCR breadth and depth rose.

In regard to this clone: Its antigen is unidentified.

Timing groups of about 4 and about 12 weeks for second doses were pooled. With 5 bases removed from V and 3 bases from J, the gap between germline ends came to 11 bases. The CDR3 extends over 13 amino acids. Germline CDR1 and CDR2: MNHEY and SVGAGI. Generated by immunoSEQ multiplex PCR, the TCRdb table keeps only in-frame clones and is missing some. The table has 110,000 or so clones, approximately 87% seen once; the top ten hold around 4.4%. The source of this sequence is an adult who received the AZD1222 COVID-19 vaccine. This chain uses TRBV6-5 with TRBJ2-7, with a possible D match to TRBD2 (6 bases). The sample was peripheral blood, taken 28 days after the second AZD1222 dose. The CDR3 DNA reads TGTGCCAGCAGTAGCCTGGAGGGCTACGAGCAGTACTTC. Translated: CASSSLEGYEQYF.